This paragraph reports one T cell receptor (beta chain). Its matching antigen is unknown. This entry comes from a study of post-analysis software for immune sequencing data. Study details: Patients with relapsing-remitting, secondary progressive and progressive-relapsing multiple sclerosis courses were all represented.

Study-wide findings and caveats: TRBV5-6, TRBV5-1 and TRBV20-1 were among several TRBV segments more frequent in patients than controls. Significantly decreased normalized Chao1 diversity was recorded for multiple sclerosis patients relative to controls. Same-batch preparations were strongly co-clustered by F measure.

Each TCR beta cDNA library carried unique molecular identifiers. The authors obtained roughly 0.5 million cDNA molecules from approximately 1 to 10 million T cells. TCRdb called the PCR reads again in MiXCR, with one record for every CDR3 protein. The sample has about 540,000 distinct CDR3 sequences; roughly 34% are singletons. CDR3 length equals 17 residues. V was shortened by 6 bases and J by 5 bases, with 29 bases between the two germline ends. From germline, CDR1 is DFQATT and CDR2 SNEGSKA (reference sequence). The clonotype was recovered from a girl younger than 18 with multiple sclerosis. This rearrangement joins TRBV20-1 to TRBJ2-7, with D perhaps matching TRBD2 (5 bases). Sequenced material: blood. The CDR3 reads CSANNLGLLPRADEQYF. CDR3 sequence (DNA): TGCAGTGCCAACAATTTAGGACTCCTCCCCCGGGCCGACGAGCAGTACTTC.